This TCR beta chain was obtained from a study of long-term antiretroviral therapy in people with HIV. Study-level findings and limits: The range of CDR3 lengths in HIV repertoires proved narrower than that found in controls. Participants lacked recorded data on ART adherence, viral resistance or therapy changes. Clones with expansion before ART led the repertoire at all time points.

With regard to this clone: Its antigen is unidentified.

Run at survey level, the immunoSEQ assay was version v3.0. Method: immunoSEQ multiplex PCR; TCRdb's copy keeps in-frame clones and lacks some. The data contain tens of thousands of clones, roughly four fifths of them singletons. The sequencing here drew on unsorted PBMCs, taken 0.5 years after starting antiretroviral therapy. This TCR was recovered from a man younger than 30 with HIV.

The CDR3 loop reads CASSLAPRGGTEAFF. The CDR3 DNA follows: TGTGCCAGCAGCTTAGCCCCCCGGGGCGGGACTGAAGCTTTCTTT. V is TRBV7-2 and J is TRBJ1-1; the D gene is possibly TRBD1 (5 bases). This CDR3 contains 15 residues. Germline assignment: CDR1 SGHTA and CDR2 FQGNSA. V was shortened by 0 bases and J by 5 bases, with 13 bases between the two germline ends.